This TCR beta chain originates from a study of T-cell memory formation after mild COVID-19. About the research overall: Largely, the TCR clusters proved donor specific. Findings of the study overall: Some clones that responded were present in memory (sampled pre-infection), which suggests cross-reactive memory joined.

MiXCR was run by TCRdb on the 5' RACE reads, yielding one entry per CDR3 protein. Among about 120,000 distinct CDR3 sequences listed, approximately 16% were seen once. This clonotype was seen only a few times. Its antigen is unidentified. The sequencing input was PBMCs or a T cell subset sorted from them (not recorded which). This TCR came from an adult woman who had mild COVID-19 (a few samples of this study predate the infection). Cell type and time point are not known.

CDR3 bases: TGTGCCAGCAGCTTAGTTGTGGGGGGAAGGACAGATACGCAGTATTTT. This sequence encodes CASSLVVGGRTDTQYF. The chain has TRBV11-2 and TRBJ2-3; maybe TRBD2 (6 bases). This CDR3 is built from 16 residues. The germline CDR1 and CDR2 sequences are SGHAT and FQNNGV. V was shortened by 1 base and J by 3 bases, with 14 bases between the two germline ends.